A single sample is the source of the 18 T cell receptor beta chains below, sequenced in a study of blood T cell repertoires in COVID-19 (dated by TCRdb to about 2020). Libraries were made using the immunoSEQ multiplex PCR assay. TCRdb stores this immuneACCESS table with in-frame sequences only. Part of the clones is absent; in the studies checked, under half of the shortfall reflects unresolved V genes, and no reason is known for the rest. The sample table lists about 260,000 clones, about 87% of them with a count of one. In total, the top ten clones hold roughly a tenth of the sample. Source material: peripheral blood. These receptors originate from a woman between 65 and 79 years old with COVID-19, enrolled during active disease.

The rearrangement joins TRBV7-2 to TRBJ2-1, with TRBD2 matching 11 bases. V lost 1 base and J lost 16; bases outside the gene matches: 6. Germline V gene sequence: CDR1 SGHTA, CDR2 FQGNSA. CDR3 size: 13 residues. The CDR3 reads CASSLDGLAGKFF. The CDR3 DNA reads TGTGCCAGCAGCTTAGATGGACTAGCGGGTAAATTCTTC.

The rearrangement uses TRBV7-9 and TRBJ2-5; maybe TRBD1 (5 bases). Germline loops: CDR1 SEHNR, CDR2 FQNEAQ (reference sequence). Trimming stripped 2 bases from V and 7 bases from J, with 17 bases between. This CDR3 spans 15 amino acids. The CDR3 here is CASSLTLPAQGTQYF. For the CDR3, the DNA is TGTGCCAGCAGCTTAACCCTGCCCGCCCAGGGGACCCAGTACTTC.

The gene calls are TRBV7-3 and TRBJ1-2; 7 bases line up with TRBD1. This CDR3 contains 15 residues. The germline CDR1 and CDR2 sequences are SGHTA and FQGTGA. Trimming at V came to 5 bases and at J to 8 bases, leaving 14 bases not matched to a gene. CDR3 sequence: CASSPNPGTASGYTF. The CDR3 nucleotides are TGTGCCAGCAGCCCGAATCCCGGGACAGCGAGCGGCTACACCTTC.

The chain links TRBV3-1 (or the pseudogene TRBV3-2) to TRBJ1-1, with D possibly TRBD1 on 5 matching bases. V lost 8 bases and J 2 bases, leaving 9 bases between the germline ends. From germline, CDR1 is LGHDT and CDR2 YNNKEL (reference sequence). The CDR3 spans 12 residues. The CDR3 nucleotides read TGTGCCAGCCGCGGGGCAAACACTGAAGCTTTCTTT. Residues: CASRGANTEAFF.

This clone appeared a few times. The chain combines TRBV5-4 with TRBJ1-1; TRBD1 might be the D (5 bases). V shed 4 bases and J shed 4 bases, with 11 bases lying between them. Germline lookup yields CDR1 SGHNT and CDR2 YYREEE (reference sequence). The CDR3 loop spans 13 amino acids. CDR3: CASSPRGGTEAFF. DNA for the CDR3: TGTGCCAGCAGCCCACGGGGGGGCACTGAAGCTTTCTTT.

This clone was recorded only once. This chain connects TRBV10-3 to TRBJ2-5; perhaps TRBD2 as D (5 bases). From germline, CDR1 is ENHRY and CDR2 SYGVKD. Trimming pared 0 bases from V and 5 bases from J, leaving 10 bases between. This CDR3 comprises 14 residues. The CDR3 nucleotides are TGTGCCATCAGTGAGTCGAGCGGAGTGGAGACCCAGTACTTC. Its protein is CAISESSGVETQYF.

The chain recombines TRBV15 with TRBJ1-2; weak D call: TRBD1 (6 bases). This CDR3 comprises 14 residues. The V gene's germline CDR1 is LNHNV and CDR2 YYDKDF (reference sequence). Trimming removed 5 bases from V and 3 bases from J, with 13 bases in between. The CDR3 sequence: CATSSDSLDYGYTF. Written as DNA, the CDR3 is TGTGCCACCAGCTCGGACAGTCTCGACTATGGCTACACCTTC.

J is TRBJ1-3 and V is TRBV9; D is undetermined. The V end was cut by 0 bases, the J end by 12 bases, with 10 bases between. The CDR3 is 12 residues long. The V gene's germline CDR1 is SGDLS and CDR2 YYNGEE. The CDR3 reads CASSVGEGRIYF. The CDR3 DNA sequence: TGTGCCAGCAGCGTAGGGGAGGGCCGCATATATTTT.

The rearrangement links TRBV19 to TRBJ2-3; 8 positions agree with TRBD1. Trimming removed 6 bases from V and 2 bases from J; junction bases left unmatched: 7. The CDR3 loop spans 15 amino acids. CDR1 and CDR2 (germline): LNHDA, SQIVND (reference sequence). The CDR3 loop is CASRRTGGPTDTQYF. DNA for the CDR3: TGTGCCAGTAGGAGAACAGGGGGACCCACAGATACGCAGTATTTT.

The V call is TRBV14, the J call TRBJ2-7; 9 bases are a match to TRBD1. The V gene's germline CDR1 is SGHDN and CDR2 FVKESK. The CDR3 is 16 residues long. V gave up 0 bases and J gave up 0 bases; unmatched junction bases: 3. This CDR3 reads CASSQDWTGDSYEQYF. Written as DNA, the CDR3 is TGTGCCAGCAGCCAAGATTGGACAGGGGACTCCTACGAGCAGTACTTC.

As DNA, the CDR3 is TGTGCCAGCATGATCACAGGGGCAGGAAACACCATATATTTT. Amino acids: CASMITGAGNTIYF. The chain carries TRBV6-5 and TRBJ1-3; 7 positions match TRBD1. V dropped 7 bases and J dropped 4; count of bases not matched to a gene: 7. CDR1 is MNHEY, CDR2 SVGAGI, per germline. CDR3 length equals 14 residues.

The V call is TRBV27, the J call TRBJ2-2; perhaps TRBD2 as D (6 bases). V gave up 6 bases and J gave up 3 bases, with 8 bases separating them. Germline V lookup: CDR1 MNHEY, CDR2 SMNVEV (reference sequence). CDR3 length: 13 residues. The CDR3 sequence is CASREGYTGELFF. The CDR3 DNA is TGTGCCAGCAGGGAGGGATACACCGGGGAGCTGTTTTTT.

The J gene is TRBJ1-2, the V gene TRBV27, with TRBD1 identical over 9 bases. With 7 bases clipped from V and 7 bases from J, the junction kept 7 bases outside the gene matches. This CDR3 region has 13 residues. Looked up from germline, CDR1 is MNHEY and CDR2 is SMNVEV (reference sequence). CDR3 residues: CASTEDRGGGYTF. For the CDR3, the DNA is TGTGCCAGCACGGAGGACAGGGGAGGTGGCTACACCTTC.

The V and J genes are TRBV15 and TRBJ1-1; no reliable D call. Trimming took 1 base from V and 8 from J, leaving 8 bases between them. Germline V gene lookup returns CDR1 LNHNV and CDR2 YYDKDF (reference sequence). This CDR3 is built from 12 residues. CDR3 residues: CATSRALTEAFF. The CDR3 region has the DNA TGTGCCACCAGCAGAGCGTTAACAGAAGCTTTCTTT.

This chain connects TRBV5-4 to TRBJ1-2; 8 bases agree with TRBD1. Per the germline V gene, CDR1 is SGHNT and CDR2 is YYREEE (reference sequence). Unmatched junction bases numbered 1, after V lost 0 bases and J lost 3 bases. The CDR3 spans 14 residues. The CDR3 nucleotides read TGTGCCAGCAGCTTGGCGGGACAGGACTATGGCTACACCTTC. Its translation is CASSLAGQDYGYTF. Full variable domain (missing parts from reference TRBV5-4 and TRBJ1-2): ETGVTQSPTHLIKTRGQQVTLRCSSQSGHNTVSWYQQALGQGPQFIFQYYREEENGRGNFPPRFSGLQFPNYSSELNVNALELDDSALYLCASSLAGQDYGYTFGSGTRLTVV.

There are a few counts of this clone. The rearrangement uses TRBV28 and TRBJ1-1; a possible D gene is TRBD1 (5 bases). Germline V gene lookup returns CDR1 MDHEN and CDR2 SYDVKM. Trimming removed 3 bases at V and 7 bases at J, with 12 bases between. There are 13 residues in the CDR3. CDR3 sequence (DNA): TGTGCCAGCAGTTTCTCAGGGCGACTTGAAGCTTTCTTT. Its protein is CASSFSGRLEAFF.

Only one count was recorded for this clone. This chain uses TRBV30 with TRBJ1-2; D unclear. Germline V CDR1 and CDR2: GTSNPN, SVGIG (reference sequence). The V end was cut by 3 bases, the J end by 5 bases, with 10 bases between. The CDR3 is made up of 12 amino acids. The CDR3 region is CAWSVPVYGYTF. In nucleotides, the CDR3 is TGTGCCTGGAGCGTCCCGGTTTATGGCTACACCTTC.

The table lists this clone with a count of one. The chain combines TRBV5-1 with TRBJ1-1; tentative D call: TRBD1 (5 bases). The CDR3 runs to 15 residues. V was pared by 1 base and J by 5 bases, with 15 bases between. Per the germline V gene, CDR1 is SGHRS and CDR2 is YFSETQ. The CDR3 protein is CASSLLSGDRTEAFF. The DNA of the CDR3 is TGCGCCAGCAGCTTGCTTTCGGGGGATCGGACTGAAGCTTTCTTT.